This is a list of T cell receptor beta chains from one sample in a study of T cells after yellow fever vaccination. TCRdb used MiXCR to reprocess the 5' RACE reads, holding one entry per CDR3 protein. This table has 200,000 to 300,000 distinct CDR3 sequences, about 7% appearing once. The sequencing used CD4+ T cells sorted from PBMCs, collected on the day of the yellow fever booster vaccination. The receptors stem from a man under 40 who received the YFV17D yellow fever vaccine. CDR3s include the opening cysteine and the closing phenylalanine or tryptophan.

j_call	v_call	cdr3_aa
TRBJ1-5	TRBV7-6	CASSHGTGEQPQHF
TRBJ1-5	TRBV20-1	CSARDPDIWGNQPQHF
TRBJ2-7	TRBV5-1	CASLPQGGIDGEQYF
TRBJ2-1	TRBV25-1	CASSAGTSGRNEQFF
TRBJ2-4	TRBV20-1	CSARDGAGAKNIQYF
TRBJ2-1	TRBV19	CASSIRGLAGVNEQFF
TRBJ2-7	TRBV7-9	CASSPGAFYEQYF
TRBJ2-7	TRBV20-1	CSARQGPYEQYF
TRBJ2-5	TRBV10-3	CAISAASGKEAQYF
TRBJ2-1	TRBV27	CASSVGGEQFF
TRBJ2-7	TRBV30	CAWSPPGEYEQYF